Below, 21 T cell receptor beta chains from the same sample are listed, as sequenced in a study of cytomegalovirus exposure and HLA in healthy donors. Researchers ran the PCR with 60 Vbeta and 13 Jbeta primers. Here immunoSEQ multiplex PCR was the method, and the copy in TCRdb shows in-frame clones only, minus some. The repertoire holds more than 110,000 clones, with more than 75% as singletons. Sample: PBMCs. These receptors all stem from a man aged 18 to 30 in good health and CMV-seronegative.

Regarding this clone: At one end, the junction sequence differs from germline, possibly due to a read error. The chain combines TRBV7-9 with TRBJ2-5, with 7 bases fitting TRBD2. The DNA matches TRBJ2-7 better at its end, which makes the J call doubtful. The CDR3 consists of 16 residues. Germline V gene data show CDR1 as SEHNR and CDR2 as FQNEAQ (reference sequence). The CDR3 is CTSRETILAGVGEQYF. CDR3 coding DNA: TGTACCAGCAGGGAGACTATTTTGGCGGGAGTTGGCGAGCAGTACTTC.

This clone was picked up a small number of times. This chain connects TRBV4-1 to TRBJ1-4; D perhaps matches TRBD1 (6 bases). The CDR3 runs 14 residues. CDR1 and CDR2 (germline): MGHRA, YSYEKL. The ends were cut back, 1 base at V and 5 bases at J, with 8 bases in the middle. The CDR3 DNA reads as TGCGCCAGCAGCCAAGTGGGGGCGAATGAAAAACTGTTTTTT. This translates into CASSQVGANEKLFF.

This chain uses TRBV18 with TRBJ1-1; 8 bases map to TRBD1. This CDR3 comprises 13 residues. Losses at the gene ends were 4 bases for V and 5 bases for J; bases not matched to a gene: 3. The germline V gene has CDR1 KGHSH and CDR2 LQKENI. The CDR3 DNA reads TGTGCCAGCTCACTCGACAGGGGAACTGAAGCTTTCTTT. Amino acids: CASSLDRGTEAFF. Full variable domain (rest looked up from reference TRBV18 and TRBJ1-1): NAGVMQNPRHLVRRRGQEARLRCSPMKGHSHVYWYRQLPEEGLKFMVYLQKENIIDESGMPKERFSAEFPKEGPSILRIQQVVRGDSAAYFCASSLDRGTEAFFGQGTRLTVV.

Here the CDR3 DNA reads TGTGCCAGCACCTGGGGACTAGCGGGGGGTAACGAGCAGTACTTC. It specifies CASTWGLAGGNEQYF. The chain uses TRBV6-6 and TRBJ2-7; 15 nucleotides match TRBD2. V shed 7 bases and J 5 bases; nucleotides not matched to a gene: 6. This CDR3 is built from 15 residues. Germline V CDR1 and CDR2: MNHNY, SVGAGI (reference sequence).

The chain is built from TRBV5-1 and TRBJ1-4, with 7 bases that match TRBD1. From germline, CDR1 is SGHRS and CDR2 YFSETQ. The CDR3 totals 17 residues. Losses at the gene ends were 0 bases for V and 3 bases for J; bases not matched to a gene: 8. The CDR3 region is CASSLGTTTGPNEKLFF. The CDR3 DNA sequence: TGCGCCAGCAGCTTGGGGACCACGACAGGGCCTAATGAAAAACTGTTTTTT.

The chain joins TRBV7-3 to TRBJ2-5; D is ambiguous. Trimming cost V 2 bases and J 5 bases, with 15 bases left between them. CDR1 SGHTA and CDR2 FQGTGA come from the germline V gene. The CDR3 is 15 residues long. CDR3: CASSLGPVRRETQYF. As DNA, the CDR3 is TGTGCCAGCAGCTTAGGGCCGGTCCGCCGGGAGACCCAGTACTTC.

In DNA, the CDR3 is TGTGCCAGCAGCAAAGGGACAGGTTCTATCCACGAGCAGTACTTC. Translation gives CASSKGTGSIHEQYF. The genes are TRBV11-3 and TRBJ2-7; 8 nucleotides align to TRBD1. There are 15 residues in the CDR3. Trimming cost V 5 bases and J 5 bases; bases outside gene matches: 11. Germline CDR1 is SGHNT and CDR2 is YENEEA.

The CDR3 spells CASSVEAGLNQPQHF. The CDR3 region has the DNA TGTGCCAGCAGCGTGGAGGCAGGTCTCAATCAGCCCCAGCATTTT. The chain has TRBV9 and TRBJ1-5; D not certain. V was shortened by 2 bases and J by 3 bases, with 12 bases between the two germline ends. Per germline, CDR1 SGDLS and CDR2 YYNGEE. The CDR3 extends over 15 amino acids. Looking up the rest from reference TRBV9 and TRBJ1-5 gives the full variable domain: DSGVTQTPKHLITATGQRVTLRCSPRSGDLSVYWYQQSLDQGLQFLIQYYNGEERAKGNILERFSAQQFPDLHSELNLSSLELGDSALYFCASSVEAGLNQPQHFGDGTRLSIL.

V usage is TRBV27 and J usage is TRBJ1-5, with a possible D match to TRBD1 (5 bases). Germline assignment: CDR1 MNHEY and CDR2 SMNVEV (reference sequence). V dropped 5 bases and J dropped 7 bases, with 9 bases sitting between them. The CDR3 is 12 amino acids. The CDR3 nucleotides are TGTGCCAGCAGTGAAAGGGGCCAGCCCCAGCATTTT. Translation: CASSERGQPQHF.

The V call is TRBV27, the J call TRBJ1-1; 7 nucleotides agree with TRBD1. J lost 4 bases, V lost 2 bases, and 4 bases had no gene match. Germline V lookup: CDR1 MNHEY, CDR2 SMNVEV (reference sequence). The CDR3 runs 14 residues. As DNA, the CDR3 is TGTGCCAGCAGTTTACGGGGACAGATCACTGAAGCTTTCTTT. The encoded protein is CASSLRGQITEAFF.

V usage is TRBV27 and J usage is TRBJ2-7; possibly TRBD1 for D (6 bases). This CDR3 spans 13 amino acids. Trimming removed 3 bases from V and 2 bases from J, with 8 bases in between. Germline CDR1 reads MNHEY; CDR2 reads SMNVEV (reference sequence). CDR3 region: CASSFQGTYEQYF. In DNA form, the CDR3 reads TGTGCCAGCAGTTTTCAGGGGACCTACGAGCAGTACTTC.

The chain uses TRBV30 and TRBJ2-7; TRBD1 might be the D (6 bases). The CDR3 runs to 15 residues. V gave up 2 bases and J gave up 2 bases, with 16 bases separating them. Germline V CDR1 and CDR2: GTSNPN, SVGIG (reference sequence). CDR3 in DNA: TGTGCCTGGAGTTCCGGACAGACGACGACCTACGAGCAGTACTTC. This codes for CAWSSGQTTTYEQYF.

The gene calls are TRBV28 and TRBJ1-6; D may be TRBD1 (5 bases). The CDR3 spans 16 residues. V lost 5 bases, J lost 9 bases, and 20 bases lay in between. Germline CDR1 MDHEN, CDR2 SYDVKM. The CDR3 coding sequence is TGTGCCAGCAGTCCCGGGGGGGGAGCGTCTAGTTCACCCCTCCACTTT. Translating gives CASSPGGGASSSPLHF.

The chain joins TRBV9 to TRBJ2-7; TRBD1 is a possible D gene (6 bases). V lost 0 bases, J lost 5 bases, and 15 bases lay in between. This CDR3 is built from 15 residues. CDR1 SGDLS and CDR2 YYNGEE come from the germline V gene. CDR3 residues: CASSVADLDRHEQYF. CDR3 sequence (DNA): TGTGCCAGCAGCGTAGCGGACCTTGACAGGCACGAGCAGTACTTC.

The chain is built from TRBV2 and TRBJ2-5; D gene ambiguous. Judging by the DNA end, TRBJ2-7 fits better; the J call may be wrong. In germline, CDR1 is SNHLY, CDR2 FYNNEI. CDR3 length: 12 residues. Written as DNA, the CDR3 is TGTGCCAGCAGCACCAACTCCTACGAGCAGTACTTC. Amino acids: CASSTNSYEQYF.

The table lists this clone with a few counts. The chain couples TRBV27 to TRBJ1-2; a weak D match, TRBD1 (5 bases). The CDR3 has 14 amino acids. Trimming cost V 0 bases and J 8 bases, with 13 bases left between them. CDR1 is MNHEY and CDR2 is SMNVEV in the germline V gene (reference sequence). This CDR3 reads CASSLSSGAGGYTF. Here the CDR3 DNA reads TGTGCCAGCAGTTTATCGTCTGGGGCAGGGGGCTACACCTTC.

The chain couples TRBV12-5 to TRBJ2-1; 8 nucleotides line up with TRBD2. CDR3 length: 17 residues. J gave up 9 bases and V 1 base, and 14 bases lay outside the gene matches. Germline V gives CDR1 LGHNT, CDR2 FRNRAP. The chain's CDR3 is CASGLGIKAGETGEQFF. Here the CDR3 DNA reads TGTGCTAGTGGTTTGGGAATTAAAGCGGGAGAGACGGGTGAGCAGTTCTTC.

CDR3 amino acids: CASSYSKSGNTEAFF. In DNA, the CDR3 is TGTGCCAGCAGTTACTCGAAAAGCGGGAACACTGAAGCTTTCTTT. V and J are TRBV6-5 and TRBJ1-1; D gene ambiguous. Per germline, CDR1 MNHEY and CDR2 SVGAGI. The CDR3 is 15 residues long. V lost 0 bases and J 1 base, leaving 9 bases between the germline ends.

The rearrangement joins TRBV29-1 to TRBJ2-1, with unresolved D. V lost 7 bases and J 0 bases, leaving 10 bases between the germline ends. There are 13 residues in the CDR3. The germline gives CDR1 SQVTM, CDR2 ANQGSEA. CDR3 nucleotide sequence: TGCAGCGCGAACCCGAGCTCCTACAATGAGCAGTTCTTC. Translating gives CSANPSSYNEQFF.

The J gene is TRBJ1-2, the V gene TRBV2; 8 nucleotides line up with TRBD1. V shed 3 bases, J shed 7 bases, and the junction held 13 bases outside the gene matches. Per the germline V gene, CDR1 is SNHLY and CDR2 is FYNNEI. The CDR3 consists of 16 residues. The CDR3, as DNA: TGTGCCAGCAGTGACTATCTCGGCAGGGGGCGTTTTGGCTACACCTTC. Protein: CASSDYLGRGRFGYTF.

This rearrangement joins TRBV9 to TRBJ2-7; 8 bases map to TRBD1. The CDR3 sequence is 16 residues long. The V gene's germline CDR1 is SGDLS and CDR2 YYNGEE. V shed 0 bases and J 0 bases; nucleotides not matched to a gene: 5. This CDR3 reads CASSVGQGASSYEQYF. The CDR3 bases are TGTGCCAGCAGCGTAGGGCAGGGGGCGAGCTCCTACGAGCAGTACTTC.